The clone carrying this T cell receptor (beta chain) was seen a handful of times. Its antigen is unknown. Template-switching 5'RACE yielded the TCR cDNA; a universal primer site and UMIs were added in the process. TCRdb re-analysed the 5' RACE reads in MiXCR, keeping a single row per CDR3 protein. The data show a few hundred thousand distinct CDR3 sequences, 17% seen once. These data come from a study of T cells after yellow fever vaccination. Study context: SMART-Seq v4 Ultra Low Input handled preparation of low-cell-number fractions. The study, taken as a whole, reports: Some clonotypes were seen in both the CD4 and the CD8 compartments. These made up a small share and likely arose from convergent recombination.

The CDR3 is made up of 15 amino acids. Per the germline V gene, CDR1 is LNHNV and CDR2 is YYDKDF (reference sequence). V lost 1 base and J lost 5; bases outside the gene matches: 4. The chain carries TRBV15 and TRBJ2-2; 7 bases match TRBD2. The sample was PBMCs, taken 5 days after the first yellow fever vaccination. The sequence derives from a young man who received the YFV17D yellow fever vaccine. This CDR3 reads CATSRVGGVTGELFF. DNA for the CDR3: TGTGCCACCAGCAGAGTGGGGGGGGTAACCGGGGAGCTGTTTTTT.